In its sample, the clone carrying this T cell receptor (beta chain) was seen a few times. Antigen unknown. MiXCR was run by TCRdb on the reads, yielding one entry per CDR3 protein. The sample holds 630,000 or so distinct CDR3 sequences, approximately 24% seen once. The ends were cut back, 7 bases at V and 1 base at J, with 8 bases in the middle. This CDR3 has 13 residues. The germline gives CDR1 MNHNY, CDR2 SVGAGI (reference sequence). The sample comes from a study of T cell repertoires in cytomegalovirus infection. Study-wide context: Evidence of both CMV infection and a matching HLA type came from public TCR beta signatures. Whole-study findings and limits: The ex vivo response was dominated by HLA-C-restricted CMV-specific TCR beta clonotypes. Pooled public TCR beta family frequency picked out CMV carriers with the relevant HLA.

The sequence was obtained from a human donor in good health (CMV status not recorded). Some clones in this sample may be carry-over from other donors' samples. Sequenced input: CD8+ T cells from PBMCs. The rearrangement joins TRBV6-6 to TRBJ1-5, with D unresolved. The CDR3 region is CASTPGSNQPQHF. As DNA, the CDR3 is TGTGCCAGCACCCCCGGGAGCAATCAGCCCCAGCATTTT.